Listed below are T cell receptor beta chains from one sample, sequenced in a study of blood T cell repertoires in COVID-19. Clones were sequenced by immunoSEQ multiplex PCR, and TCRdb holds only the in-frame ones, with some missing. The sample carries tens of thousands of clones, roughly 84% recorded once. Sequencing input: peripheral blood. These TCRs come from an elderly woman in a cohort sampled during active or convalescent COVID-19. CDR3s include the opening cysteine and the closing phenylalanine or tryptophan. A D gene is named only where the DNA matches it firmly. Expanded clones get a size class; other rows say once, few or many, or leave the size out.

d_call j_call v_call clone_size cdr3_aa cdr3_nt
- TRBJ1-5 TRBV28 few CASATGTRGNQPQHF TGTGCCAGTGCGACCGGGACAAGGGGCAATCAGCCCCAGCATTTT
- TRBJ1-4 TRBV6-5 - CASSLQGTHEKLFF TGTGCCAGCAGCCTACAGGGAACCCATGAAAAACTGTTTTTT
TRBD2 TRBJ2-1 TRBV10-1 - CASSEGASGRHVYNEQFF TGCGCCAGCAGTGAGGGGGCTAGCGGGAGGCACGTCTACAATGAGCAGTTCTTC
TRBD1 TRBJ1-2 TRBV6-5 - CASIWDRWSYGYTF TGTGCCAGCATCTGGGACAGGTGGTCCTATGGCTACACCTTC
TRBD1 TRBJ1-5 TRBV19 once CASSPRPTGVILIGNQPQHF TGTGCCAGTAGTCCCCGCCCGACAGGGGTTATCCTGATTGGCAATCAGCCCCAGCATTTT
TRBD2 TRBJ2-4 TRBV6-5 - CASSKTGGYIQYF TGTGCCAGCAGCAAAACGGGGGGATACATTCAGTACTTC
- TRBJ2-5 TRBV19 - CASSIDQGGTQYF TGTGCCAGTAGTATAGATCAAGGGGGGACCCAGTACTTC
TRBD1 TRBJ1-6 TRBV28 - CASNPGQGFNSPLHF TGTGCCAGTAATCCGGGACAGGGGTTTAATTCACCCCTCCACTTT
TRBD1 TRBJ1-2 TRBV10-2 - CASSDPHRQGNYGYTF TGCGCCAGCAGTGACCCACATCGACAGGGTAACTATGGCTACACCTTC
- TRBJ1-2 TRBV11-2 - CASSLGGTSGYTF TGTGCCAGCAGCTTAGGGGGGACATCGGGCTACACCTTC
- TRBJ1-5 TRBV18 - CASSPGGSNQPQHF TGTGCCAGCTCACCAGGGGGGTCCAATCAGCCCCAGCATTTT
- TRBJ2-1 TRBV18 - CASSQSQGPEFGRFF TGTGCCAGCTCACAGTCACAGGGACCCGAGTTTGGTCGGTTCTTC
TRBD2 TRBJ2-3 TRBV11-3 - CASSPRTSKTDTQYF TGTGCCAGCAGCCCGAGGACTAGTAAAACAGATACGCAGTATTTT
- TRBJ1-1 TRBV30 - CAWSVGWQGSLNTEAFF TGTGCCTGGAGTGTAGGGTGGCAGGGGTCCTTGAACACTGAAGCTTTCTTT
TRBD1 TRBJ1-4 TRBV5-4 - CASSLGGTRGPAEKLFF TGTGCCAGCAGCTTGGGGGGTACAAGGGGGCCTGCTGAAAAACTGTTTTTT
- TRBJ1-5 TRBV4-1 - CASSQTPLVQVDQPQHF TGCGCCAGCAGCCAAACTCCCCTGGTACAGGTTGATCAGCCCCAGCATTTT
- TRBJ1-6 TRBV27 once CASSPTRDNSPLHF TGTGCCAGCAGCCCCACCAGGGATAATTCACCCCTCCACTTT
TRBD1 TRBJ1-2 TRBV30 few CAWSVQGAHYGYTF TGTGCCTGGAGTGTCCAGGGGGCGCACTATGGCTACACCTTC
TRBD1 TRBJ2-5 TRBV3-1/TRBV3-2 - CASSQVQGAWETQYF TGTGCCAGCAGCCAAGTTCAGGGGGCATGGGAGACCCAGTACTTC
TRBD1 TRBJ1-5 TRBV18 - CASSPRTGADQPQHF TGTGCCAGCTCTCCACGGACAGGGGCGGATCAGCCCCAGCATTTT
- TRBJ1-4 TRBV5-1 - CASSLYRVATNEKLFF TGCGCCAGCAGCTTGTACAGGGTAGCAACTAATGAAAAACTGTTTTTT
- TRBJ1-1 TRBV15 - CATSLGRGNTEAFF TGTGCCACCAGCCTCGGACGGGGGAACACTGAAGCTTTCTTT
- TRBJ1-4 TRBV19 - CASSIVAGEKLFF TGTGCCAGTAGTATCGTAGCAGGGGAAAAACTGTTTTTT
TRBD1 TRBJ1-6 TRBV10-3 - CAISGDRGSPLHF TGTGCCATCAGTGGGGACAGGGGTTCACCCCTCCACTTT
TRBD2 TRBJ2-2 TRBV5-1 - CASSLVGGSTGELFF TGCGCCAGCAGCTTGGTTGGCGGGAGTACCGGGGAGCTGTTTTTT
TRBD1 TRBJ2-3 TRBV18 - CASSPRQGANTQYF TGTGCCAGCTCACCGAGACAGGGGGCGAATACGCAGTATTTT
- TRBJ2-1 TRBV9 few CASSVVAGGNEQFF TGTGCCAGCAGCGTAGTGGCAGGGGGGAATGAGCAGTTCTTC
TRBD2 TRBJ2-1 TRBV7-7 - CASSQGLAGGLNEQFF TGTGCTAGCAGCCAGGGACTAGCGGGAGGGCTCAATGAGCAGTTCTTC
- TRBJ1-3 TRBV5-5 - CASSLLVRDNSGNTIYF TGTGCCAGCAGCTTGTTGGTTCGGGACAACTCTGGAAACACCATATATTTT
- TRBJ1-1 TRBV5-1 - CASSSGNSPTEAFF TGCGCCAGCAGCTCGGGGAACAGCCCAACTGAAGCTTTCTTT
TRBD2 TRBJ2-3 TRBV3-1/TRBV3-2 - CASSPRSGGLTDTQYF TGTGCCAGCAGCCCACGGTCGGGGGGTCTGACAGATACGCAGTATTTT
TRBD1 TRBJ1-1 TRBV19 - CASSAQGVAEAFF TGTGCCAGTAGCGCTCAGGGGGTCGCTGAAGCTTTCTTT
TRBD1 TRBJ1-1 TRBV5-4 once CASSLAVVWDRGGTEAFF TGTGCCAGCAGCTTGGCCGTGGTGTGGGACAGGGGTGGCACTGAAGCTTTCTTT
TRBD1 TRBJ2-7 TRBV7-9 - CASSLVRTGSSYEQYF TGTGCCAGCAGCTTAGTCCGGACAGGGAGCTCCTACGAGCAGTACTTC
TRBD2 TRBJ2-1 TRBV7-9 - CASSLSGGVEFF TGTGCCAGCAGCTTGAGCGGGGGGGTGGAGTTCTTC
- TRBJ1-2 TRBV12-5 - CASGLVWGGRGYTF TGTGCTAGTGGTTTGGTATGGGGGGGCCGAGGCTACACCTTC
TRBD1 TRBJ2-5 TRBV5-1 - CASSLPQGVPQETQYF TGCGCCAGCAGCTTACCCCAGGGGGTCCCCCAAGAGACCCAGTACTTC
TRBD1 TRBJ2-7 TRBV10-3 once CATSETGQGTYVGSYEQYF TGTGCCACTTCCGAGACGGGACAGGGGACTTACGTGGGCTCCTACGAGCAGTACTTC
TRBD1 TRBJ1-5 TRBV6-5 - CASRGQFNQPQHF TGTGCCAGCAGGGGACAGTTCAATCAGCCCCAGCATTTT
- TRBJ2-7 TRBV21-1 - CASSKVKGTYEQYF TGTGCCAGCAGCAAAGTAAAGGGGACCTACGAGCAGTACTTC
- TRBJ1-2 TRBV12-3/TRBV12-4 once CASTSGGGYTF TGTGCCAGCACTTCGGGGGGTGGCTACACCTTC
- TRBJ1-1 TRBV9 - CASSVAGVNTEAFF TGTGCCAGCAGCGTAGCAGGGGTGAACACTGAAGCTTTCTTT
- TRBJ2-1 TRBV10-3 - CAISARTPYNEQFF TGTGCCATCAGTGCCCGAACACCCTACAATGAGCAGTTCTTC
- TRBJ1-2 TRBV28 - CASSPARYGYTF TGTGCCAGCAGTCCTGCTCGGTATGGCTACACCTTC
- TRBJ2-1 TRBV6-4 once CASSAEGQSLGQFF TGTGCCAGCAGTGCCGAAGGACAGTCTTTAGGGCAGTTCTTC
- TRBJ1-1 TRBV18 - CASSQSTARMNTEAFF TGTGCCAGCTCACAATCGACAGCCCGCATGAACACTGAAGCTTTCTTT
- TRBJ2-3 TRBV6-5 - CASSSRPTTDTQYF TGTGCCAGCAGTTCCCGCCCTACCACAGATACGCAGTATTTT
- TRBJ1-1 TRBV5-1 - CASSLGTNYMNTEAFF TGCGCCAGCAGCTTGGGGACAAATTATATGAACACTGAAGCTTTCTTT
- TRBJ1-1 TRBV28 - CASSLSTGWNTEAFF TGTGCCAGCAGTTTATCGACAGGATGGAACACTGAAGCTTTCTTT
TRBD1 TRBJ1-4 TRBV5-1 few CASSQDREGEKLFF TGCGCCAGCAGCCAGGACAGGGAGGGTGAAAAACTGTTTTTT
- TRBJ1-2 TRBV13 - CASSLSQRDGYTF TGTGCCAGCAGCTTATCGCAGAGGGATGGCTACACCTTC
- TRBJ1-6 TRBV6-5 - CASSRQNSPLHF TGTGCCAGCAGTAGACAGAATTCACCCCTCCACTTT
- TRBJ1-1 TRBV7-2 - CASSLTTLPSEAFF TGTGCCAGCAGCTTAACTACCCTACCGAGCGAAGCTTTCTTT
- TRBJ2-7 TRBV10-3 - CAISDWSSYEQYF TGTGCCATCAGTGACTGGAGCTCCTACGAGCAGTACTTC